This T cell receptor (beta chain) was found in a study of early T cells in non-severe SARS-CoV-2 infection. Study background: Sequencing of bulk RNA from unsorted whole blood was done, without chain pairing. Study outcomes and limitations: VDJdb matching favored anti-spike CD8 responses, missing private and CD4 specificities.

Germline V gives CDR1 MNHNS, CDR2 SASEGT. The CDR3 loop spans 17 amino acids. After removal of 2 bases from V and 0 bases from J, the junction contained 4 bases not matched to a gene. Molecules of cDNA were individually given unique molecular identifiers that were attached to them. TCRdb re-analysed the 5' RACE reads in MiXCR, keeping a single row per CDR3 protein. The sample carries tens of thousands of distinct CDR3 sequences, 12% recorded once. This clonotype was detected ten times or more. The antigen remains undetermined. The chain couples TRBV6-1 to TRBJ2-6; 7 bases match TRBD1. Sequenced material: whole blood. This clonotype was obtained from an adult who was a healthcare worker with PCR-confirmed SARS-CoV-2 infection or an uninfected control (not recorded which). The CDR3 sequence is CASSEMKGASGANVLTF. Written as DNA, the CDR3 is TGTGCCAGCAGTGAAATGAAGGGGGCCTCTGGGGCCAACGTCCTGACTTTC.